One sample yielded the 19 T cell receptor beta chains listed below, sequenced in a study of identical twins (TCRdb year 2016). Libraries were prepared through 5' RACE. Sequencing took place on an Illumina HiSeq 2000. TCRdb took the public reads, trimmed them with fastp at Q25, ran MiXCR for clone calling and kept in-frame beta chains. All rows with the same CDR3 protein become a single entry with the most common DNA and genes. Counted in this sample were 500,000 to 600,000 distinct CDR3 sequences; 20% to 25% of them appeared once. The top ten clonotypes cover approximately 0.95% of the sample. These data also featured in a second study, about T cells expressing NK-cell markers.

The sample taken for sequencing was CD4+ T cells sorted from blood. The source of these receptors is a woman under 30 in good health.

The CDR3 bases are TGTGCCAGCAGCTTAGGCTCTAGCGGGAATCAAGAGACCCAGTACTTC. Translation gives CASSLGSSGNQETQYF. The V and J genes are TRBV7-9 and TRBJ2-5; 9 positions agree with TRBD2. Germline CDR1 SEHNR, CDR2 FQNEAQ (reference sequence). This CDR3 contains 16 residues. The junction had 5 bases not matched to a gene; V was cut back by 1 base and J by 2 bases. Full variable domain (remainder filled in from reference TRBV7-9 and TRBJ2-5): DTGVSQNPRHKITKRGQNVTFRCDPISEHNRLYWYRQTLGQGPEFLTYFQNEAQLEKSRLLSDRFSAERPKGSFSTLEIQRTEQGDSAMYLCASSLGSSGNQETQYFGPGTRLLVL.

Ten or more counts support this clonotype. The genes are TRBV29-1 and TRBJ1-1; D unresolved. Germline-derived CDR1 and CDR2 are SQVTM and ANQGSEA. Trimming left V 4 bases short and J 0 bases short, with 9 bases between. The length of the CDR3 is 13 residues. The CDR3 DNA sequence: TGCAGCGTTGCAGGCACCGTGAACACTGAAGCTTTCTTT. Translated: CSVAGTVNTEAFF.

The chain combines TRBV6-1 with TRBJ2-7, with 11 bases aligning to TRBD2. Germline trimming cut 9 bases from V and 4 bases from J; bases unmatched to any gene: 5. The length of the CDR3 is 13 residues. Looked up from germline, CDR1 is MNHNS and CDR2 is SASEGT. CDR3 sequence (DNA): TGTGCCAGTAGGGGGACTAGCGGATACGAGCAGTACTTC. This codes for CASRGTSGYEQYF.

The chain uses TRBV6-6 and TRBJ1-1; D is uncertain. The V end was cut by 6 bases, the J end by 11 bases, with 19 bases between. Germline V gives CDR1 MNHNY, CDR2 SVGAGI (reference sequence). The CDR3 is 13 amino acids. The CDR3 bases are TGTGCCAGCAGCTCTCTCACGGGATTGTGGGCTTTCTTT. Translating it yields CASSSLTGLWAFF.

The chain couples TRBV5-5 to TRBJ2-1, with TRBD1 identical over 10 bases. The CDR3 is 16 residues long. J was trimmed by 2 bases and V by 0 bases; bases with no gene match: 2. Germline CDR1 and CDR2: SGHKS and YYEKEE (reference sequence). The CDR3, as DNA: TGTGCCAGCAGCTTGGGACAGGGGGCTACCTACAATGAGCAGTTCTTC. It encodes CASSLGQGATYNEQFF.

This clonotype has just a few counts. This chain connects TRBV12-3 or TRBV12-4 to TRBJ2-5; the match to TRBD2 covers 7 bases. V lost 4 bases and J lost 3; bases outside the gene matches: 8. The CDR3 consists of 15 residues. Written as DNA, the CDR3 is TGTGCCAGCAGTTCAAGACTTGCGGGGGAAGAGACCCAGTACTTC. It is translated as CASSSRLAGEETQYF.

The V gene is TRBV5-8, the J gene TRBJ2-1, with D unclear. The length of the CDR3 is 15 residues. V gave up 5 bases and J gave up 7 bases, with 19 bases separating them. Germline V CDR1 and CDR2: SGHTS, YDEGEE. The CDR3 nucleotides read TGTGCCAGCAGGTCCCGACGAGCCGCCGAGAATGAGCAGTTCTTC. Translating it yields CASRSRRAAENEQFF.

This clonotype has only a few counts. The chain couples TRBV10-3 to TRBJ2-1; D not resolved. The CDR3 spans 13 residues. Between the trimmed V and J ends, which lost 2 bases and 6 bases, there was a span of 8 bases. Per germline, CDR1 ENHRY and CDR2 SYGVKD. CDR3 sequence: CAISEAMVNEQFF. DNA for the CDR3: TGTGCCATCAGTGAGGCGATGGTCAATGAGCAGTTCTTC.

The chain uses TRBV7-2 and TRBJ2-3, with 8 nucleotides matching TRBD2. The CDR3 totals 16 residues. Germline trimming cut 5 bases from V and 0 bases from J; bases unmatched to any gene: 7. In germline, CDR1 is SGHTA, CDR2 FQGNSA. For the CDR3, the DNA is TGTGCCAGCAGCCCCCTAGCGGGCCCAAGCACAGATACGCAGTATTTT. It translates to CASSPLAGPSTDTQYF.

Many counts were recorded for this clonotype. The rearrangement links TRBV5-5 to TRBJ1-1; D is uncertain. The CDR3 loop spans 13 amino acids. V was trimmed by 0 bases and J by 5 bases, leaving 8 bases between them. Germline CDR1 SGHKS, CDR2 YYEKEE (reference sequence). CDR3 loop: CASSLVGKTEAFF. The CDR3 bases are TGTGCCAGCAGCTTGGTAGGGAAAACTGAAGCTTTCTTT.

There are a few counts of this clonotype. The chain recombines TRBV5-6 with TRBJ2-5; D gene ambiguous. CDR3 size: 14 residues. Germline CDR1 reads SGHDT; CDR2 reads YYEEEE. V lost 4 bases and J 2 bases, leaving 12 bases between the germline ends. This CDR3 reads CASSPYFGQETQYF. The CDR3 coding sequence is TGTGCCAGCAGCCCCTATTTCGGTCAAGAGACCCAGTACTTC.

V usage is TRBV10-3 and J usage is TRBJ1-2; D gene uncertain. Germline V gives CDR1 ENHRY, CDR2 SYGVKD. V gave up 0 bases and J gave up 8 bases, with 10 bases separating them. CDR3 length: 13 residues. CDR3 in DNA: TGTGCCATCAGTGAGTCCCTACAACGAGGCTACACCTTC. It specifies CAISESLQRGYTF.

The sample holds many counts of this clonotype. The genes are TRBV11-2 and TRBJ2-1, with D tentatively TRBD1 (7 bases). The ends were cut back, 4 bases at V and 2 bases at J, with 24 bases in the middle. Looked up from germline, CDR1 is SGHAT and CDR2 is FQNNGV. This CDR3 has 19 residues. The CDR3 nucleotides are TGTGCCAGCAGCTCCCCACAGGGGCAGGGACTCGCTACCTACAATGAGCAGTTCTTC. Amino acid sequence: CASSSPQGQGLATYNEQFF.

The CDR3 sequence is CASSLDPEDNYGYTF. In DNA, the CDR3 is TGCGCCAGCAGCTTGGATCCAGAAGATAACTATGGCTACACCTTC. The V call is TRBV5-1, the J call TRBJ1-2; D is uncertain. The germline V gene encodes CDR1 SGHRS and CDR2 YFSETQ. The CDR3 consists of 15 residues. Trimming left V 0 bases short and J 1 base short, with 10 bases between.

The rearrangement links TRBV20-1 to TRBJ2-3; a possible D gene is TRBD2 (5 bases). This CDR3 comprises 13 residues. Germline V gives CDR1 DFQATT, CDR2 SNEGSKA (reference sequence). CDR3 in DNA: TGCAGCGGGAAACGTGAAGGCACAGATACGCAGTATTTT. This codes for CSGKREGTDTQYF.

This clonotype has a handful of counts. The rearrangement links TRBV7-9 to TRBJ1-1; D call uncertain. Germline V gives CDR1 SEHNR, CDR2 FQNEAQ (reference sequence). The length of the CDR3 is 15 residues. Trimming shortened V by 6 bases and J by 5 bases, and 19 bases separated the two germline ends. For the CDR3, the DNA is TGTGCCAGCAGTCGGACGGGAGCGGGAGTTACTGAAGCTTTCTTT. This translates into CASSRTGAGVTEAFF.

This clonotype has just a few counts. The chain recombines TRBV29-1 with TRBJ2-6; D unresolved. Trimming took 5 bases from V and 1 from J, leaving 6 bases between them. Germline CDR1 reads SQVTM; CDR2 reads ANQGSEA. The CDR3 length is 13 residues. The CDR3 is CSVRLSGANVLTF. The CDR3 DNA reads as TGCAGCGTTCGGCTTTCTGGGGCCAACGTCCTGACTTTC.

This clonotype has just a few counts. This sequence joins TRBV3-1 and TRBJ1-1; D uncertain. In germline, CDR1 is LGHDT, CDR2 YNNKEL (reference sequence). V lost 2 bases and J lost 11, with 9 bases in between. This CDR3 has 11 residues. Here the CDR3 reads CASSQQAAAFF. The CDR3, as DNA: TGTGCCAGCAGCCAACAGGCCGCGGCTTTCTTT.

This clonotype occurred a few times. The chain uses TRBV29-1 and TRBJ2-5; D perhaps matches TRBD2 (6 bases). V was pared by 4 bases and J by 6 bases, with 12 bases between. Germline V gives CDR1 SQVTM, CDR2 ANQGSEA. This CDR3 region has 12 residues. DNA for the CDR3: TGCAGCGTTGCTCGGAGGGCGAAGACCCAGTACTTC. It yields the protein CSVARRAKTQYF.